This entry lists 16 T cell receptor beta chains sequenced from one sample in a study of early T cells in non-severe SARS-CoV-2 infection. MiXCR was run by TCRdb on the 5' RACE reads, yielding one entry per CDR3 protein. In the table there are 21,000 or so distinct CDR3 sequences, around 5% of which are singletons. Input material: whole blood. The receptors originated from an adult who was a healthcare worker with PCR-confirmed SARS-CoV-2 infection or an uninfected control (not recorded which).

Only a few counts were recorded for this clonotype. CDR3 coding DNA: TGTGCCAGCAGCATGCAGGGGACTAGCGGGACCACAGATACGCAGTATTTT. Its protein is CASSMQGTSGTTDTQYF. The rearrangement links TRBV7-3 to TRBJ2-3; 13 nucleotides line up with TRBD2. The germline gives CDR1 SGHTA, CDR2 FQGTGA. J was trimmed by 2 bases and V by 5 bases; bases with no gene match: 7. This CDR3 spans 17 amino acids. Full variable domain (outside the CDR3, taken from reference TRBV7-3 and TRBJ2-3): GAGVSQTPSNKVTEKGKYVELRCDPISGHTALYWYRQSLGQGPEFLIYFQGTGAADDSGLPNDRFFAVRPEGSVSTLKIQRTERGDSAVYLCASSMQGTSGTTDTQYFGPGTRLTVL.

This clonotype showed up many times. The rearrangement links TRBV5-1 to TRBJ2-7; the match to TRBD2 covers 10 bases. The CDR3 loop spans 16 amino acids. J lost 3 bases, V lost 1 base, and 7 bases had no gene match. Germline CDR1 reads SGHRS; CDR2 reads YFSETQ. The CDR3 bases are TGCGCCAGCAGCTTGAGGGTAGCGGGAGGCCTCTACGAGCAGTACGTC. Its translation: CASSLRVAGGLYEQYV.

Only a few counts were recorded for this clonotype. J is TRBJ1-2 and V is TRBV10-3; TRBD1 aligns across 7 bases. J lost 2 bases, V lost 8 bases, and 5 bases had no gene match. The length of the CDR3 is 13 residues. Germline CDR1 is ENHRY and CDR2 is SYGVKD. Here the CDR3 reads CAIRETGNYGYTF. For the CDR3, the DNA is TGTGCCATCCGAGAGACAGGGAACTATGGCTACACCTTC.

This clonotype was seen at least ten times. This sequence joins TRBV20-1 and TRBJ1-2; 8 nucleotides align to TRBD1. V was pared by 3 bases and J by 3 bases, with 3 bases of the junction left unmatched. The CDR3 consists of 13 residues. Germline-derived CDR1 and CDR2 are DFQATT and SNEGSKA (reference sequence). The CDR3 DNA reads TGCAGTGCTAGGCAGGGGGCTGACTATGGCTACACCTTC. Encoded protein: CSARQGADYGYTF.

The rearrangement joins TRBV18 to TRBJ2-1, with 10 bases lining up with TRBD2. J was trimmed by 6 bases and V by 1 base; bases with no gene match: 6. The CDR3 loop spans 16 amino acids. Germline V gene sequence: CDR1 KGHSH, CDR2 LQKENI. CDR3 loop: CASSPQLAGASNEQFF. The CDR3 nucleotides are TGTGCCAGCTCACCACAGCTAGCGGGAGCTAGCAATGAGCAGTTCTTC.

This clonotype was recorded at least ten times. V gene TRBV7-9 combines with J gene TRBJ1-1; a weak D match, TRBD1 (5 bases). The germline V gene has CDR1 SEHNR and CDR2 FQNEAQ (reference sequence). This CDR3 region has 11 residues. The DNA for the CDR3 is TGTACCACAGGCCGAAACACTGAAGCTTTCTTT. Translating gives CTTGRNTEAFF.

This clonotype was seen at least ten times. The chain carries TRBV14 and TRBJ1-2; maybe TRBD1 (6 bases). Germline CDR1 is SGHDN and CDR2 is FVKESK. V lost 0 bases and J 6 bases, leaving 14 bases between the germline ends. The CDR3 extends over 15 amino acids. The DNA for the CDR3 is TGTGCCAGCAGCCAAGAAGGGGGAGTCGGGAATGGCTACACCTTC. This translates into CASSQEGGVGNGYTF. Looking up the rest from reference TRBV14 and TRBJ1-2 gives the full variable domain: EAGVTQFPSHSVIEKGQTVTLRCDPISGHDNLYWYRRVMGKEIKFLLHFVKESKQDESGMPNNRFLAERTGGTYSTLKVQPAELEDSGVYFCASSQEGGVGNGYTFGSGTRLTVV.

This clonotype was picked up a small number of times. The chain has TRBV19 and TRBJ2-2; D is ambiguous. Germline V gene lookup returns CDR1 LNHDA and CDR2 SQIVND (reference sequence). V was trimmed by 10 bases and J by 1 base, leaving 7 bases between them. CDR3 length: 12 residues. CDR3 in DNA: TGTGCCATACACGGGAACACCGGGGAGCTGTTTTTT. Its protein product is CAIHGNTGELFF.

This clonotype showed up many times. The rearrangement links TRBV29-1 to TRBJ2-1; 7 bases fit TRBD2. There are 12 residues in the CDR3. The V and J ends lost 7 bases and 9 bases, in that order; junction bases with no gene match: 9. The germline V gene has CDR1 SQVTM and CDR2 ANQGSEA. The CDR3 nucleotides are TGCAGCGGAAGGGAGGGCCATCTTGAGCAGTTCTTC. It is translated as CSGREGHLEQFF.

This clonotype was counted many times. The chain couples TRBV27 to TRBJ2-3, with D perhaps matching TRBD2 (6 bases). This CDR3 has 15 residues. CDR1 and CDR2 (germline): MNHEY, SMNVEV (reference sequence). V dropped 4 bases and J dropped 0 bases, with 11 bases sitting between them. In DNA, the CDR3 is TGTGCCAGCAGTTCGCTAGCGCTTAGCACAGATACGCAGTATTTT. The encoded protein is CASSSLALSTDTQYF.

In its sample, this clonotype is medium-sized. The gene calls are TRBV7-9 and TRBJ2-1; D possibly corresponds to TRBD2 (5 bases). The CDR3 covers 12 residues. The V gene lost 1 base and the J gene lost 12 bases, with 10 bases spanning the gap. Germline CDR1 and CDR2: SEHNR and FQNEAQ (reference sequence). The chain's CDR3 is CASSLEGEPQFF. CDR3 bases: TGTGCCAGCAGCTTAGAGGGAGAACCGCAGTTCTTC.

V gene TRBV20-1 combines with J gene TRBJ1-1, with 9 bases identical to TRBD1. The CDR3 consists of 15 residues. Germline CDR1 reads DFQATT; CDR2 reads SNEGSKA (reference sequence). J gave up 3 bases and V 5 bases, and 10 bases lay outside the gene matches. The CDR3: CSAPRTGVRDTEAFF. In nucleotides, the CDR3 is TGCAGTGCTCCTCGGACAGGGGTTCGGGACACTGAAGCTTTCTTT.

For this clonotype: Since a much larger clone is just one base distant, this may be a read error. J is TRBJ2-3 and V is TRBV4-3, with 10 nucleotides matching TRBD2. This CDR3 is built from 15 residues. Trimming removed 4 bases from V and 4 bases from J; junction bases left unmatched: 5. Per germline, CDR1 LGHNA and CDR2 YSLEER. The CDR3 is CASSLTSGKADTQYF. In nucleotides, the CDR3 is TGCGCCAGCAGCCTCACTAGCGGGAAGGCAGATACGCAGTATTTT.

In its sample, this clonotype was seen a few times. The chain employs TRBV4-1 and TRBJ2-5; TRBD1 agrees at 11 bases. V was clipped by 1 base and J by 4 bases; unmatched bases: 2. This CDR3 has 15 amino acids. CDR1 and CDR2 from the germline V gene are MGHRA and YSYEKL. The CDR3 DNA sequence: TGCGCCAGCAGCCAAGGGGACAGGGGGGCAGAGACCCAGTACTTC. Translating gives CASSQGDRGAETQYF.

Ten or more counts support this clonotype. DNA of the CDR3: TGCGCCAGCAGGCCAAGGGGTCGTGGTGAAAAACTGTTTTTT. Its translation: CASRPRGRGEKLFF. The V gene is TRBV4-3, the J gene TRBJ1-4; possible D gene TRBD1, 5 bases. There are 14 residues in the CDR3. V was trimmed by 6 bases and J by 7 bases, leaving 15 bases between them. In germline, CDR1 is LGHNA, CDR2 YSLEER.

This clonotype occurred many times. V gene TRBV3-1 combines with J gene TRBJ2-2; D uncertain. V shed 4 bases and J shed 6 bases, with 6 bases lying between them. The CDR3 runs to 12 residues. Germline lookup yields CDR1 LGHDT and CDR2 YNNKEL (reference sequence). CDR3 nucleotides: TGTGCCAGCAGCCTACAACCCGGGGAGCTGTTTTTT. Residues: CASSLQPGELFF.